This T cell receptor beta chain was recorded in a study of cytomegalovirus exposure and HLA in healthy donors. CDR1 SGHRS and CDR2 YFSETQ come from the germline V gene. Trimming cost V 5 bases and J 0 bases, with 14 bases left between them. This CDR3 spans 15 amino acids. The PCR ran on 60 Vbeta and 13 Jbeta primers. The assay was immunoSEQ multiplex PCR, and TCRdb's table has in-frame clones only and misses some. Its table lists about 40,000 clones. The genes are TRBV5-1 and TRBJ1-1; no reliable D call. The origin of this receptor is a male donor in good health and CMV-seronegative. The source material was PBMCs. The CDR3 reads CASRREGRVNTEAFF. CDR3 sequence (DNA): TGCGCCAGCAGAAGGGAAGGGCGGGTGAACACTGAAGCTTTCTTT.